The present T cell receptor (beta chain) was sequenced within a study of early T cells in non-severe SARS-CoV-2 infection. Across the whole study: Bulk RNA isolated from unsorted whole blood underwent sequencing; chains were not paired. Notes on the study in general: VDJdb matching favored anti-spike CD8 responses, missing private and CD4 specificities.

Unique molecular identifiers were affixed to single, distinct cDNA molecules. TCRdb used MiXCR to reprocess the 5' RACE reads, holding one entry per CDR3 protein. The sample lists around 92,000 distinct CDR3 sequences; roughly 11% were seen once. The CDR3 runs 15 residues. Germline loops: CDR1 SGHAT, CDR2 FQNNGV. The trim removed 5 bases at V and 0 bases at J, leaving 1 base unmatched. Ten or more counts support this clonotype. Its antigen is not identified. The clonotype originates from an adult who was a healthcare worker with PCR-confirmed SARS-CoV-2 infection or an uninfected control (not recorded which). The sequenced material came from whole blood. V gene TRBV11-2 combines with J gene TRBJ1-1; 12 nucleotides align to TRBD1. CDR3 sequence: CASSGTGGMNTEAFF. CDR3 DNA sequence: TGTGCCAGCAGCGGGACAGGGGGCATGAACACTGAAGCTTTCTTT.